These 9 T cell receptor beta chains came from one sample sequenced in a study. Cells sorted as Tregs were CD4+, CD25+ and CD127-/low. TCRdb independently ran MiXCR on the 5' RACE reads; one entry per CDR3 protein. Among about 40,000 distinct CDR3 sequences, approximately 22% were seen once, and the ten largest hold about 3.8%. The sample comprised Tregs sorted from blood. The receptors derive from a female donor with breast cancer.

Note on this clonotype: A read error may account for a junction end that differs from germline. This chain connects TRBV12-3 or TRBV12-4 to TRBJ1-2, with TRBD1 identical over 10 bases. The CDR3 is 16 residues long. DNA of the CDR3: TGTACCAGCAGTCTTGACAGGGGGCCCGCTAACTATGGCTACACCTTC. Protein product: CTSSLDRGPANYGYTF.

The chain uses TRBV5-6 and TRBJ2-1; TRBD2 aligns across 8 bases. In germline, CDR1 is SGHDT, CDR2 YYEEEE. The CDR3 loop spans 17 amino acids. V shed 3 bases, J shed 3 bases, and the junction held 11 bases outside the gene matches. Written as DNA, the CDR3 is TGTGCCAGCAGCTGGGTCCTGCGGGAGGAACACTACAATGAGCAGTTCTTC. Its protein is CASSWVLREEHYNEQFF.

A word on this clonotype: The conserved phenylalanine or tryptophan normally closing the CDR3 is absent here, so this likely arose from a read error. The chain joins TRBV12-3 or TRBV12-4 to TRBJ1-4; D might be TRBD1 (6 bases). The CDR3 has 15 amino acids. V was trimmed by 5 bases and J by 4 bases, leaving 14 bases between them. The CDR3 loop reads CASSATGIDNEKLFS. In DNA form, the CDR3 reads TGTGCCAGCAGTGCCACAGGGATAGATAATGAAAAACTGTTTTCT.

In nucleotides, the CDR3 is TGCGCCAGCAGCCAGCGGACAGGGGGCGAGCAGTACTTC. It yields the protein CASSQRTGGEQYF. The chain carries TRBV4-1 and TRBJ2-7; 10 bases match TRBD1. CDR1 MGHRA and CDR2 YSYEKL come from the germline V gene. This CDR3 spans 13 amino acids. V was pared by 3 bases and J by 6 bases, with 2 bases of the junction left unmatched.

This clonotype has only a few counts. The chain joins TRBV12-3 or TRBV12-4 to TRBJ1-2; D uncertain. V was pared by 3 bases and J by 2 bases, with 10 bases between. This CDR3 spans 14 amino acids. Here the CDR3 reads CASSFSTGNYGYTF. The CDR3 nucleotides are TGTGCCAGCAGTTTCTCGACGGGGAACTATGGCTACACCTTC.

This clonotype was seen a handful of times. The V and J genes are TRBV3-1 and TRBJ2-1, with 7 bases aligning to TRBD1. The CDR3 has 15 amino acids. The ends lost 4 bases at V and 0 bases at J; junction bases unmatched: 3. The germline V gene encodes CDR1 LGHDT and CDR2 YNNKEL (reference sequence). The CDR3 DNA reads TGTGCCAGCAGCCGACAGGGTGGCTCCTACAATGAGCAGTTCTTC. Translation: CASSRQGGSYNEQFF.

J is TRBJ1-5 and V is TRBV20-1, with no clear D. The germline V gene has CDR1 DFQATT and CDR2 SNEGSKA (reference sequence). The CDR3 length is 13 residues. V was cut by 3 bases and J by 0 bases, with 6 bases left in between. The CDR3 DNA reads as TGCAGTGCTAGGGAGAATAGCAATCAGCCCCAGCATTTT. It is translated as CSARENSNQPQHF.

This clonotype occurred a few times. V gene TRBV5-4 combines with J gene TRBJ1-1; perhaps TRBD1 as D (5 bases). The V and J ends lost 2 bases and 5 bases respectively, with 16 bases between them. This CDR3 is 15 amino acids long. Germline V lookup: CDR1 SGHNT, CDR2 YYREEE (reference sequence). CDR3 loop: CASSFGWGASTEAFF. DNA of the CDR3: TGTGCCAGCAGCTTCGGGTGGGGCGCGTCAACTGAAGCTTTCTTT.

Remarks on this clonotype: An end of the junction does not agree with germline; a read error may underlie this. V gene TRBV6-5 combines with J gene TRBJ2-7; 8 bases match TRBD2. CDR1 and CDR2 from the germline V gene are MNHEY and SVGAGI. The CDR3 runs to 15 residues. CDR3 DNA: TGTGCCAGCAGTTACTCGAGCTCGGGGGGGTACGAGCGGTACTTC. Protein product: CASSYSSSGGYERYF.